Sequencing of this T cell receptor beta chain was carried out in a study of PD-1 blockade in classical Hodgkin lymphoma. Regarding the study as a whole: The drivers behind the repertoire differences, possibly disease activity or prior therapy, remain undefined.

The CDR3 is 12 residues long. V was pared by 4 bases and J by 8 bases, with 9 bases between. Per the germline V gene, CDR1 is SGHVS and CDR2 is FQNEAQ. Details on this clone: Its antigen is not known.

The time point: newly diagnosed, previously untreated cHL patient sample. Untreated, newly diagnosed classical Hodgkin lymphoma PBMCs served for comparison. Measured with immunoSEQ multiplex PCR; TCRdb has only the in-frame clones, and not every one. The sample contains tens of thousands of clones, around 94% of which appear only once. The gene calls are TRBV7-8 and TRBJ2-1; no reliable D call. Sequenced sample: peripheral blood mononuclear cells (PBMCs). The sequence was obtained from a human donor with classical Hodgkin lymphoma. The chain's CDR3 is CASSSKWDEQFF. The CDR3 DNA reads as TGTGCCAGCAGCTCGAAGTGGGATGAGCAGTTCTTC.